A single T cell receptor (beta chain) is shown here with its context. Its matching antigen is unknown. Trimming removed 5 bases at V and 6 bases at J, with 8 bases between. The CDR3 totals 11 residues. In germline, CDR1 is DFQATT, CDR2 SNEGSKA (reference sequence). The data stem from a study of vaccination and CD4 T cells after COVID-19. The overall study: The post-COVID samples were taken a median approximately 3.5 months after diagnosis, anywhere from 35 to 161. Overlapping SARS-CoV-2, HCoV-NL63, HCoV-OC43 and HCoV-229E spike peptides were used to stimulate cells.

Cultured CD4+ T cell DNA underwent sequencing with the Oncomine TCR Beta short-read assay. Researchers extracted genomic DNA from CD4+ T cells that had been cultured. A single record per CDR3 protein comes from TCRdb applying MiXCR to the PCR reads. The profile covers about 15,000 distinct CDR3 sequences, with approximately 73% appearing a single time and approximately 11% taken by the ten largest. Findings and caveats of the study: Researchers report that 304 of 307 vaccine-specific clones in convalescent patients proved spike mono-reactive.

Treatment denoted: roughly 11-day PBMC culture with coronavirus spike peptide pools or control peptides (ViraFEST assay). This TCR derives from a human donor who had recovered from COVID-19. The sequenced sample was CD4+ T cells from blood, cultured in vitro. The J gene is TRBJ2-1, the V gene TRBV20-1; D remains unclear. In DNA, the CDR3 is TGCAGTGCTGCACCTAGCAATGAGCAGTTCTTC. The encoded protein is CSAAPSNEQFF.